Shown below are 32 T cell receptor beta chains from a single sample sequenced in a study of patients and donors after allogeneic stem cell transplantation. From the RT-PCR reads, TCRdb called clonotypes with MiXCR, one entry per CDR3 protein. The data contain some 30,000 distinct CDR3 sequences, 37% of them seen just once; the ten biggest clones take up over 65%. The sequenced material came from blood, either unsorted or a sorted T cell fraction (not recorded which). Receptors were obtained from a human donor who was either an allogeneic HSCT recipient or a stem cell or donor lymphocyte infusion donor (not recorded which). It is not recorded whose cells these are; they may come from a transplant donor.

Many counts were recorded for this clonotype. The chain carries TRBV21-1 and TRBJ2-3; TRBD1 is taken as the D call from the table, unchecked against the DNA. TRBV21-1 is a pseudogene segment. The CDR3 has 16 residues. The CDR3 spells CASSAIGARQTDTQYF. The CDR3 DNA reads TGTGCCAGCAGCGCGATTGGAGCGCGACAGACAGATACGCAGTATTTT.

This clonotype was detected a few times. The chain couples TRBV7-9 to TRBJ1-2, with D maybe TRBD1 (6 bases). CDR3 length equals 15 residues. Germline CDR1 is SEHNR and CDR2 is FQNEAQ (reference sequence). V lost 7 bases and J 5 bases, leaving 20 bases between the germline ends. In nucleotides, the CDR3 is TGTGCCAGCACCCGCACGAAGGGGGGCGGATATGGCTACACCTTC. Protein product: CASTRTKGGGYGYTF.

The rearrangement links TRBV7-6 to TRBJ1-1; D unresolved. The V gene lost 5 bases and the J gene lost 5 bases, with 18 bases spanning the gap. This CDR3 is 15 amino acids long. Germline V gives CDR1 SGHVS, CDR2 FNYEAQ. CDR3 in amino acids: CASSPRSRADTEAFF. Here the CDR3 DNA reads TGTGCCAGCAGCCCCCGGTCTCGAGCAGATACTGAAGCTTTCTTT.

This rearrangement joins TRBV3-1 to TRBJ2-2; D possibly corresponds to TRBD1 (5 bases). Germline values: CDR1 LGHDT, CDR2 YNNKEL (reference sequence). V was trimmed by 5 bases and J by 6 bases, leaving 16 bases between them. The CDR3 extends over 15 amino acids. The CDR3 DNA is TGTGCCAGCAGCGTCGGACAAGTGTGCCCCGGGGAGCTGTTTTTT. Protein product: CASSVGQVCPGELFF. Looking up the rest from reference TRBV3-1 and TRBJ2-2 gives the full variable domain: DTAVSQTPKYLVTQMGNDKSIKCEQNLGHDTMYWYKQDSKKFLKIMFSYNNKELIINETVPNRFSPKSPDKAHLNLHINSLELGDSAVYFCASSVGQVCPGELFFGEGSRLTVL.

The CDR3 sequence: CASSLADGDTQYF. The CDR3 DNA sequence: TGTGCCAGCAGCTTAGCCGACGGAGATACGCAGTATTTT. The chain is built from TRBV11-2 and TRBJ2-3; D gene uncertain. This CDR3 contains 13 residues. Germline V gene lookup returns CDR1 SGHAT and CDR2 FQNNGV. Trimming pared 1 base from V and 5 bases from J, leaving 7 bases between.

The rearrangement uses TRBV5-5 and TRBJ1-5, with D unresolved. CDR1 and CDR2 (germline): SGHKS, YYEKEE (reference sequence). The CDR3 length is 18 residues. The V gene lost 0 bases and the J gene lost 1 base, with 17 bases spanning the gap. CDR3 loop: CASSLEVRASPSNQPQHF. Written as DNA, the CDR3 is TGTGCCAGCAGCTTGGAGGTACGGGCTTCCCCAAGCAATCAGCCCCAGCATTTT.

The chain has TRBV11-2 and TRBJ1-1; TRBD1 agrees at 10 bases. This CDR3 spans 15 amino acids. Germline V lookup: CDR1 SGHAT, CDR2 FQNNGV. V gave up 1 base and J gave up 1 base; unmatched junction bases: 0. The CDR3 loop reads CASSLGTGGNTEAFF. The CDR3 bases are TGTGCCAGCAGCTTAGGGACAGGGGGGAACACTGAAGCTTTCTTT.

The CDR3 region is CASRWGRGYNEQFF. The CDR3 coding sequence is TGTGCCAGCAGATGGGGACGGGGTTACAATGAGCAGTTCTTC. This chain connects TRBV25-1 to TRBJ2-1; D may correspond to TRBD1 or TRBD2 (5 bases each). CDR1 is MGHDK and CDR2 is SYGVNS in the germline V gene. The CDR3 is 14 residues long. V was cut by 6 bases and J by 4 bases, with 13 bases left in between.

The CDR3 bases are TGTGCCAGCAGTACCAGGGGGTACCTTAATGAAAAACTGTTTTTT. It is translated as CASSTRGYLNEKLFF. The rearrangement joins TRBV6-5 to TRBJ1-4, with TRBD1 identical over 7 bases. V lost 5 bases to trimming and J lost 4 bases; unmatched junction nucleotides: 7. Per the germline V gene, CDR1 is MNHEY and CDR2 is SVGAGI. The CDR3 consists of 15 residues.

There are a few counts of this clonotype. The chain couples TRBV29-1 to TRBJ2-3; D remains ambiguous. The CDR3 covers 12 residues. Germline V gene data show CDR1 as SQVTM and CDR2 as ANQGSEA. Trimming stripped 7 bases from V and 1 base from J, with 9 bases between. CDR3: CSAAAGTDTQYF. As DNA, the CDR3 is TGCAGCGCCGCGGCTGGCACAGATACGCAGTATTTT.

This clonotype showed up many times. The V call is TRBV11-2, the J call TRBJ1-5, with no clear D. CDR1 SGHAT and CDR2 FQNNGV come from the germline V gene. V dropped 1 base and J dropped 5 bases, with 6 bases sitting between them. The CDR3 spans 13 residues. The CDR3: CASSLGRDQPQHF. CDR3 DNA sequence: TGTGCCAGCAGCTTAGGGCGGGATCAGCCCCAGCATTTT.

This clonotype was observed at least ten times. The CDR3 DNA reads as TGCGCCAGCAGCCAGGACAGGGCAGATACGCAGTATTTT. Encoded protein: CASSQDRADTQYF. The gene calls are TRBV5-1 and TRBJ2-3; 8 bases are a match to TRBD1. The trim removed 4 bases at V and 4 bases at J, leaving 2 bases unmatched. CDR1 is SGHRS and CDR2 is YFSETQ in the germline V gene. The CDR3 extends over 13 amino acids.

The genes are TRBV7-8 and TRBJ2-3, with 15 positions matching TRBD2. CDR3 size: 19 residues. Unmatched junction bases numbered 8, after V lost 2 bases and J lost 2 bases. Germline assignment: CDR1 SGHVS and CDR2 FQNEAQ. In nucleotides, the CDR3 is TGTGCCAGCAGCTTAACTGGGACTAGCGGGGGGAAGATCACAGATACGCAGTATTTT. Amino acids: CASSLTGTSGGKITDTQYF.

This clonotype was counted only a few times. The chain joins TRBV18 to TRBJ1-2, with 7 bases matching TRBD1. The CDR3 consists of 15 residues. Germline CDR1 is KGHSH and CDR2 is LQKENI. With 1 base clipped from V and 4 bases from J, the junction kept 6 bases outside the gene matches. For the CDR3, the DNA is TGTGCCAGCTCACCACGACAGGGCCCCACCTATGGCTACACCTTC. It yields the protein CASSPRQGPTYGYTF.

In this sample, this clonotype turned up a few times. The genes are TRBV5-1 and TRBJ2-2; D possibly corresponds to TRBD2 (5 bases). Germline V gene data show CDR1 as SGHRS and CDR2 as YFSETQ. The ends were cut back, 6 bases at V and 7 bases at J, with 16 bases in the middle. This CDR3 spans 14 amino acids. The CDR3 protein is CASKSGIEVGELFF. The CDR3 DNA reads as TGCGCCAGCAAGAGCGGCATTGAGGTCGGGGAGCTGTTTTTT.

V gene TRBV4-3 combines with J gene TRBJ1-5; D is uncertain. Germline CDR1 is LGHNA and CDR2 is YSLEER. Trimming left V 1 base short and J 4 bases short, with 20 bases between. This CDR3 comprises 18 residues. CDR3 region: CASSQVFGPRATNQPQHF. The CDR3 DNA follows: TGCGCCAGCAGCCAAGTCTTCGGCCCAAGGGCTACGAATCAGCCCCAGCATTTT.

This sequence joins TRBV12-3 or TRBV12-4 and TRBJ1-2, with D unclear. The length of the CDR3 is 13 residues. Deletions cut 2 bases from V and 6 bases from J, with 10 bases between. CDR3 nucleotides: TGTGCCAGCAGTTTAATGGGAGAAGATGGCTACACCTTC. This codes for CASSLMGEDGYTF.

V and J are TRBV2 and TRBJ2-5; D remains ambiguous. The V gene lost 3 bases and the J gene lost 6 bases, with 8 bases spanning the gap. Looked up from germline, CDR1 is SNHLY and CDR2 is FYNNEI. The CDR3 has 12 residues. The CDR3 DNA is TGTGCCAGCAGTGAGGCTGCCAAGACCCAGTACTTC. Amino acids: CASSEAAKTQYF.

This clonotype was picked up a small number of times. CDR3 coding DNA: TGTGCCAGCAGTTTGACACAGGGGTTCCGTCAGCCCCAGCATTTT. This gives the protein CASSLTQGFRQPQHF. The genes are TRBV27 and TRBJ1-5, with TRBD1 matching 7 bases. With V trimmed by 3 bases and J by 6 bases, 8 bases remained unmatched. Germline assignment: CDR1 MNHEY and CDR2 SMNVEV (reference sequence). The CDR3 runs 15 residues.

This chain uses TRBV20-1 with TRBJ1-5; D unresolved. The V end was cut by 3 bases, the J end by 4 bases, with 7 bases between. CDR3 length equals 12 residues. Germline V lookup: CDR1 DFQATT, CDR2 SNEGSKA (reference sequence). For the CDR3, the DNA is TGCAGTGCTAGTTCCGGGAATCAGCCCCAGCATTTT. This encodes CSASSGNQPQHF.

This clonotype occurred a few times. CDR3 nucleotide sequence: TGTGCCAGCTACGAGCAGTACGTC. Translating it yields CASYEQYV. The chain has TRBV6-5 and TRBJ2-7; D is uncertain. V lost 8 bases and J 4 bases, leaving 0 bases between the germline ends. This CDR3 spans 8 amino acids. The germline CDR1 and CDR2 sequences are MNHEY and SVGAGI.

Only a few counts were recorded for this clonotype. V gene TRBV29-1 combines with J gene TRBJ1-1; no reliable D call. This CDR3 has 13 residues. V lost 6 bases and J lost 4, with 15 bases in between. CDR1 and CDR2 (germline): SQVTM, ANQGSEA. The CDR3 bases are TGCAGCGTACCCGGACGGTTCACCACTGAAGCTTTCTTT. Amino acid sequence: CSVPGRFTTEAFF.

This clonotype was counted many times. This chain connects TRBV29-1 to TRBJ1-1; TRBD1 agrees at 8 bases. The V gene end was trimmed by 6 bases and the J gene end by 0 bases; junction bases not matched to a gene: 9. In germline, CDR1 is SQVTM, CDR2 ANQGSEA. The CDR3 contains 15 residues. CDR3 loop: CSVPGQAVLNTEAFF. DNA of the CDR3: TGCAGCGTCCCGGGACAGGCGGTTCTGAACACTGAAGCTTTCTTT.

The table lists this clonotype with many counts. This chain connects TRBV10-3 to TRBJ1-5; D uncertain. The CDR3 sequence is 14 residues long. Germline CDR1 ENHRY, CDR2 SYGVKD. Trimming took 11 bases from V and 2 from J, leaving 16 bases between them. CDR3 in DNA: TGTGCCTCCGCGAGCGAACGTGGCAATCAGCCCCAGCATTTT. Protein sequence: CASASERGNQPQHF.

The rearrangement links TRBV7-2 to TRBJ2-5; TRBD2 aligns across 11 bases. Germline assignment: CDR1 SGHTA and CDR2 FQGNSA. V was clipped by 5 bases and J by 5 bases; unmatched bases: 7. This CDR3 has 15 residues. The CDR3 is CASSATSGSSETQYF. CDR3 bases: TGTGCCAGCAGCGCAACTAGCGGGAGTTCTGAGACCCAGTACTTC.

The chain combines TRBV12-3 or TRBV12-4 with TRBJ1-5; no clear D. This CDR3 region has 14 residues. V was shortened by 6 bases and J by 2 bases, with 11 bases between the two germline ends. CDR3 region: CASSIEPGNQPQHF. CDR3 DNA sequence: TGTGCCAGCAGCATCGAGCCAGGCAATCAGCCCCAGCATTTT.

The V and J genes are TRBV29-1 and TRBJ1-5; no firm D call. This CDR3 contains 12 residues. The V gene's germline CDR1 is SQVTM and CDR2 ANQGSEA. The CDR3 DNA sequence: TGCGGAGCTATACCTCCGGGAGAGCCCCAGCATTTT. This sequence encodes CGAIPPGEPQHF.

The V gene is TRBV5-8, the J gene TRBJ2-5; D ambiguous. Trimming removed 4 bases at V and 4 bases at J, with 2 bases between. CDR3 length: 10 residues. Germline values: CDR1 SGHTS, CDR2 YDEGEE. The CDR3: CASSAETQYF. Here the CDR3 DNA reads TGTGCCAGCAGCGCAGAGACCCAGTACTTC. Filled out from reference TRBV5-8 and TRBJ2-5, the complete variable domain reads EAGVTQSPTHLIKTRGQQATLRCSPISGHTSVYWYQQALGLGLQFLLWYDEGEERNRGNFPPRFSGRQFPNYSSELNVNALELEDSALYLCASSAETQYFGPGTRLLVL.

This clonotype was seen many times. V usage is TRBV20-1 and J usage is TRBJ2-4, with TRBD2 matching over 11 bases. Germline lookup yields CDR1 DFQATT and CDR2 SNEGSKA (reference sequence). CDR3 size: 14 residues. Losses at the gene ends were 4 bases for V and 6 bases for J; bases not matched to a gene: 5. The CDR3 spells CSATPLAGGNIQYF. CDR3 nucleotides: TGCAGTGCTACCCCCCTAGCGGGGGGAAACATTCAGTACTTC.

Here the CDR3 reads CAGEGFPDGYTF. In DNA, the CDR3 is TGTGCCGGGGAGGGGTTTCCCGACGGCTACACCTTC. The chain employs TRBV7-9 and TRBJ1-2; D is possibly TRBD1 (5 bases). V gave up 11 bases and J gave up 8 bases, with 18 bases separating them. From germline, CDR1 is SEHNR and CDR2 FQNEAQ (reference sequence). CDR3 length: 12 amino acids.

This clonotype was found many times. The chain uses TRBV7-6 and TRBJ1-1, with no clear D. The ends were cut back, 2 bases at V and 7 bases at J, with 11 bases in the middle. This CDR3 region has 13 residues. The germline gives CDR1 SGHVS, CDR2 FNYEAQ. The DNA for the CDR3 is TGTGCCAGCAGCTTAACCAACACGGGTGAAGCTTTCTTT. It specifies CASSLTNTGEAFF.

This clonotype appeared once. The chain has TRBV7-9 and TRBJ2-5; the D gene is possibly TRBD1 (6 bases). Trimming cost V 1 base and J 5 bases, with 11 bases left between them. In germline, CDR1 is SEHNR, CDR2 FQNEAQ (reference sequence). The CDR3 runs 14 residues. CDR3: CASSLGQGSETQYF. The CDR3 coding sequence is TGTGCCAGCAGCTTAGGCCAGGGGTCGGAGACCCAGTACTTC.